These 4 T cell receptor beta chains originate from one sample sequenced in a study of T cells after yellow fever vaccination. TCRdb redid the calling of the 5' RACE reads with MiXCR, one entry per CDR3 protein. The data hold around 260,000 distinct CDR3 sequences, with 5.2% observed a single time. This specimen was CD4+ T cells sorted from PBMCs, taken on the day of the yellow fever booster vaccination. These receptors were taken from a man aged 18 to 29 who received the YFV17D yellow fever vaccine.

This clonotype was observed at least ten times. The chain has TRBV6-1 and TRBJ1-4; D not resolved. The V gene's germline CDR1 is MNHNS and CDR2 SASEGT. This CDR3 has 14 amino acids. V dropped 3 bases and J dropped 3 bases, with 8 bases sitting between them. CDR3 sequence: CASSDGSANEKLFF. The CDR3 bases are TGTGCCAGCAGTGACGGTTCAGCTAATGAAAAACTGTTTTTT.

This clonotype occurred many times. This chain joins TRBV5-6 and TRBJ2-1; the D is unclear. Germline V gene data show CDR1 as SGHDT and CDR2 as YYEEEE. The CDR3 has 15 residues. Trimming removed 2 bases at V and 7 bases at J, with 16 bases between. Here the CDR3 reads CASSFEEYSPNEQFF. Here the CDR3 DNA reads TGTGCCAGCAGCTTTGAGGAGTATAGCCCAAATGAGCAGTTCTTC.

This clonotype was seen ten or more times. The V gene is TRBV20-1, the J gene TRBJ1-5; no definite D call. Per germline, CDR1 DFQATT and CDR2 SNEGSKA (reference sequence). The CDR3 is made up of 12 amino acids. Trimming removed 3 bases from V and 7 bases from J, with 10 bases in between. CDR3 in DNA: TGCAGTGCTAGTCCGATTCACCAGCCCCAGCATTTT. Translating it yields CSASPIHQPQHF.

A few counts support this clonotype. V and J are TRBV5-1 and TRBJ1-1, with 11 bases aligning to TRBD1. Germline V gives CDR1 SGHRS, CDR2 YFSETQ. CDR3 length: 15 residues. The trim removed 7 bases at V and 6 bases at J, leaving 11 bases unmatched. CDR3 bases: TGCGCCAGCGCGGAGGACAGGGGGCGAATGGCTGAAGCTTTCTTT. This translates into CASAEDRGRMAEAFF.